Each of the 10 T cell receptor beta chains below was sequenced from the same sample in a study of blood T cell repertoires in COVID-19. TCRdb keeps only in-frame clones here, not all; method: immunoSEQ multiplex PCR. The data show about 250,000 clones, 85% to 90% seen once. Source material: PBMCs or T cells enriched from blood (not recorded which). The receptors here all came from a man aged 35-49 years who had recovered from COVID-19.

The V and J genes are TRBV7-6 and TRBJ1-1; 10 bases fit TRBD1. V was clipped by 8 bases and J by 5 bases; unmatched bases: 8. In germline, CDR1 is SGHVS, CDR2 FNYEAQ. CDR3 length: 14 amino acids. The CDR3 loop reads CASHPRQGATEAFF. The CDR3 bases are TGTGCCAGCCACCCGAGACAGGGGGCGACTGAAGCTTTCTTT.

V gene TRBV4-3 combines with J gene TRBJ1-6; 7 nucleotides align to TRBD1. Germline lookup yields CDR1 LGHNA and CDR2 YSLEER. Germline trimming cut 0 bases from V and 7 bases from J; bases unmatched to any gene: 6. The CDR3 has 16 residues. The CDR3 nucleotides read TGCGCCAGCAGCCAAGATCCGAAACAGGGGAATTCACCCCTCCACTTT. Translation gives CASSQDPKQGNSPLHF.

The V gene is TRBV10-3, the J gene TRBJ1-3, with TRBD1 matching over 8 bases. The junction had 8 bases not matched to a gene; V was cut back by 10 bases and J by 3 bases. CDR3 length: 14 amino acids. The germline gives CDR1 ENHRY, CDR2 SYGVKD. This chain's CDR3 is CATGQGANGNTIYF. In DNA form, the CDR3 reads TGTGCCACGGGGCAGGGGGCGAATGGAAACACCATATATTTT.

The rearrangement uses TRBV9 and TRBJ2-6, with D tentatively TRBD2 (6 bases). The CDR3 runs 16 residues. Germline V gene data show CDR1 as SGDLS and CDR2 as YYNGEE. V was trimmed by 3 bases and J by 0 bases, leaving 10 bases between them. The CDR3 sequence: CASSAHGSSGANVLTF. The CDR3 nucleotides are TGTGCCAGCAGCGCCCACGGGAGCTCTGGGGCCAACGTCCTGACTTTC.

The chain links TRBV2 to TRBJ1-1; 7 nucleotides agree with TRBD1. With 8 bases clipped from V and 6 bases from J, the junction kept 9 bases outside the gene matches. The CDR3 length is 13 residues. Germline CDR1 SNHLY, CDR2 FYNNEI. The CDR3 DNA reads TGTGCCAGCGGGTACAGGGGCCGGGCTGAAGCTTTCTTT. Its translation: CASGYRGRAEAFF. Using reference TRBV2 and TRBJ1-1 for the parts outside the CDR3, the full variable domain is EPEVTQTPSHQVTQMGQEVILRCVPISNHLYFYWYRQILGQKVEFLVSFYNNEISEKSEIFDDQFSVERPDGSNFTLKIRSTKLEDSAMYFCASGYRGRAEAFFGQGTRLTVV.

This clone was seen once. The chain has TRBV2 and TRBJ1-2, with 8 bases fitting TRBD1. The CDR3 contains 15 residues. Trimming cost V 5 bases and J 6 bases; bases outside gene matches: 11. Germline V lookup: CDR1 SNHLY, CDR2 FYNNEI. The CDR3 DNA reads as TGTGCCAGCAGTCCAAATACGGGACAGGTTGATGGCTACACCTTC. This encodes CASSPNTGQVDGYTF.

This clone was observed a single time. The germline gene is not matched at one end of the junction; a read error may be the cause. The chain links TRBV7-9 to TRBJ1-3; the match to TRBD1 covers 10 bases. In germline, CDR1 is SEHNR, CDR2 FQNEAQ (reference sequence). The CDR3 is 12 amino acids. The CDR3 reads CASSSVGDRGNF. The CDR3 nucleotides read TGTGCCAGCAGCAGCGTTGGGGACAGGGGAAATTTT.

V usage is TRBV25-1 and J usage is TRBJ2-7; 7 nucleotides match TRBD2. Unmatched junction bases numbered 12, after V lost 3 bases and J lost 7 bases. Per germline, CDR1 MGHDK and CDR2 SYGVNS. The CDR3 contains 15 residues. Here the CDR3 reads CASSEGGTARREQYF. DNA for the CDR3: TGTGCCAGCAGTGAGGGGGGGACCGCCCGTAGGGAGCAGTACTTC.

This rearrangement joins TRBV6-5 to TRBJ2-7; the D gene is possibly TRBD2 (6 bases). CDR1 is MNHEY, CDR2 SVGAGI, per germline. CDR3 length: 14 residues. V lost 6 bases to trimming and J lost 0 bases, with 12 bases between them. CDR3 nucleotide sequence: TGTGCCAGCAGCGCTAGCGTTGTCTCCTACGAGCAGTACTTC. Translated: CASSASVVSYEQYF.

J is TRBJ2-7 and V is TRBV4-1; D possibly corresponds to TRBD2 (6 bases). Germline CDR1 and CDR2: MGHRA and YSYEKL. Trimming pared 4 bases from V and 2 bases from J, leaving 9 bases between. The CDR3 sequence is 13 residues long. CDR3 in DNA: TGCGCCAGCAGCCGGGGGGATACCTACGAGCAGTACTTC. As protein: CASSRGDTYEQYF.